This entry lists 9 T cell receptor beta chains sequenced from one sample in a study of T-cell reconstitution after alpha-beta-depleted transplantation in children (dated by TCRdb to the mid-2010s). To prepare the library, PCR was applied. The data were produced on an Illumina HiSeq 2500. TCR library preparation used molecular barcoding, with unique molecular identifiers applied to normalize quantification of the TCRbeta repertoire. TCRdb ran its own pipeline on the public reads, namely fastp trimming at Q25 and MiXCR clone calling, and kept in-frame beta chains. Every entry covers one CDR3 protein and lists the most common genes and DNA from its rows. A total of over 300,000 distinct CDR3 sequences appear in this sample, over 9% of them only once. Approximately 2.3% of the sample is in the top ten clones. Sequences were derived from PBMCs from the stem cell graft donor, sampled from the stem cell graft. These receptors originate from a human donor who donated a stem cell graft to a child with acute lymphoblastic leukemia.

This chain joins TRBV11-2 and TRBJ1-1; D unclear. CDR1 SGHAT and CDR2 FQNNGV come from the germline V gene. Trimming left V 3 bases short and J 5 bases short, with 13 bases between. The CDR3 consists of 14 residues. The CDR3 protein is CASSFPGRATEAFF. DNA of the CDR3: TGTGCCAGCAGCTTCCCGGGGAGGGCGACTGAAGCTTTCTTT.

This sequence joins TRBV27 and TRBJ2-5; 9 bases line up with TRBD1. Per germline, CDR1 MNHEY and CDR2 SMNVEV (reference sequence). The CDR3 is 16 amino acids. The V segment lost 5 bases and the J segment 4 bases; nucleotides outside the gene matches: 11. CDR3 in amino acids: CASSPRTGVIGETQYF. As DNA, the CDR3 is TGTGCCAGCAGTCCGAGGACAGGGGTGATTGGAGAGACCCAGTACTTC.

This clonotype was detected a few times. This chain joins TRBV12-3 or TRBV12-4 and TRBJ2-3; 9 bases match TRBD2. The CDR3 spans 17 residues. The trim removed 3 bases at V and 2 bases at J, leaving 9 bases unmatched. The CDR3 loop reads CASSFLRTSVHTDTQYF. Here the CDR3 DNA reads TGTGCCAGCAGTTTTCTCCGGACTAGCGTGCACACAGATACGCAGTATTTT.

The chain uses TRBV20-1 and TRBJ2-2, with D possibly TRBD1 on 6 matching bases. The V end lost 3 bases, the J end lost 4 bases, and 12 bases lay between the germline ends. The CDR3 covers 14 residues. Germline loops: CDR1 DFQATT, CDR2 SNEGSKA (reference sequence). The chain's CDR3 is CSASDRKATGELFF. CDR3 bases: TGCAGTGCTAGTGACAGGAAAGCCACCGGGGAGCTGTTTTTT.

The J gene is TRBJ1-2, the V gene TRBV5-1; D is unresolved. CDR1 and CDR2 from the germline V gene are SGHRS and YFSETQ. The germline V and J ends were trimmed by 3 bases and 8 bases, with 14 bases remaining between them. CDR3 size: 13 residues. CDR3 loop: CASSSAQPAGYTF. DNA for the CDR3: TGCGCCAGCAGCTCCGCACAACCTGCGGGCTACACCTTC.

The J gene is TRBJ1-2, the V gene TRBV12-3 or TRBV12-4; D not resolved. The CDR3 consists of 15 residues. The V end was cut by 6 bases, the J end by 0 bases, with 14 bases between. As DNA, the CDR3 is TGTGCCAGCAGCCCAGGACGGCTAGCTAACTATGGCTACACCTTC. As protein: CASSPGRLANYGYTF.

This sequence joins TRBV12-3 or TRBV12-4 and TRBJ2-6; 10 bases line up with TRBD2. Unmatched junction bases numbered 4, after V lost 8 bases and J lost 0 bases. The CDR3 is 16 amino acids. This CDR3 reads CASPTSGTSGANVLTF. CDR3 nucleotide sequence: TGTGCCAGCCCCACTAGCGGGACCTCTGGGGCCAACGTCCTGACTTTC.

The J gene is TRBJ1-4, the V gene TRBV5-1; 9 positions match TRBD1. This CDR3 is built from 14 residues. Unmatched junction bases numbered 5, after V lost 4 bases and J lost 7 bases. Per germline, CDR1 SGHRS and CDR2 YFSETQ. CDR3 protein: CASSVGQGVEKLFF. For the CDR3, the DNA is TGCGCCAGCAGCGTGGGACAGGGTGTTGAAAAACTGTTTTTT. Complete variable domain (other parts from reference TRBV5-1 and TRBJ1-4): KAGVTQTPRYLIKTRGQQVTLSCSPISGHRSVSWYQQTPGQGLQFLFEYFSETQRNKGNFPGRFSGRQFSNSRSEMNVSTLELGDSALYLCASSVGQGVEKLFFGSGTQLSVL.

This chain links TRBV27 with TRBJ2-7, with 13 nucleotides matching TRBD2. In germline, CDR1 is MNHEY, CDR2 SMNVEV (reference sequence). V dropped 5 bases and J dropped 1; count of bases not matched to a gene: 14. The CDR3 runs 19 residues. The CDR3 sequence is CASSPTLFSTSGRSYEQYF. The CDR3 coding sequence is TGTGCCAGCAGTCCGACCCTATTCTCGACTAGCGGGAGGTCCTACGAGCAGTACTTC.